This TCR beta chain was observed in a study of Graves' ophthalmopathy and Graves' hyperthyroidism. Study findings and constraints: Blood also carried most expanded thyroid clonotypes exceeding 0.001 frequency. Separation of ophthalmopathy from stable hyperthyroidism was achieved by a 13-signature model, at around 88% sensitivity and around 81% specificity.

The CDR3 length is 13 residues. Losses at the gene ends were 3 bases for V and 6 bases for J; bases not matched to a gene: 4. Germline V CDR1 and CDR2: SGHAT, FQNNGV. In this sample, this clonotype turned up many times. Its cognate antigen is unknown. Amplification from RNA transcripts yielded the TCR beta CDR3 regions. Scientists carried out first-round RT-PCR using HTBI primers and then a second-round multiplex PCR. TCRdb passed the multiplex PCR reads through MiXCR, listing each CDR3 protein once. The table records a few hundred thousand distinct CDR3 sequences, around 20% of them present only once.

This TCR came from a woman between 18 and 29 years old with Graves' ophthalmopathy. The chain joins TRBV11-2 to TRBJ1-1, with 7 bases fitting TRBD1. Sequencing input: peripheral blood. Here the CDR3 reads CASSFRQGPEAFF. CDR3 nucleotides: TGTGCCAGCAGCTTTAGACAGGGACCTGAAGCTTTCTTT.